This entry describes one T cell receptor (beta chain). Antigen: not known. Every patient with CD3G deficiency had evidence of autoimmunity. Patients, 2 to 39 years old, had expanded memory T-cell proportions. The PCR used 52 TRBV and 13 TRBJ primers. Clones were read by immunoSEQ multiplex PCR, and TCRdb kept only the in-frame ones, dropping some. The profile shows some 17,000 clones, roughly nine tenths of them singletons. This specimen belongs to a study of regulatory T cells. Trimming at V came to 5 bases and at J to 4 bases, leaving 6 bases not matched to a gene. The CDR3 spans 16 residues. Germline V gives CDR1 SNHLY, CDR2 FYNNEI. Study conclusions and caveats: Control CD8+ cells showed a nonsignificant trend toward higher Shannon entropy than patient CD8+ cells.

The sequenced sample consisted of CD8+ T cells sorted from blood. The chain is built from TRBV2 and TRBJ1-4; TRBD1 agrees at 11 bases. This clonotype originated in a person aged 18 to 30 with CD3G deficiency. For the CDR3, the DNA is TGTGCCAGCAGTTCTCCGGGACAGGGGGGTAATGAAAAACTGTTTTTT. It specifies CASSSPGQGGNEKLFF. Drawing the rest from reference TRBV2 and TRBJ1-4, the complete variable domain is EPEVTQTPSHQVTQMGQEVILRCVPISNHLYFYWYRQILGQKVEFLVSFYNNEISEKSEIFDDQFSVERPDGSNFTLKIRSTKLEDSAMYFCASSSPGQGGNEKLFFGSGTQLSVL.